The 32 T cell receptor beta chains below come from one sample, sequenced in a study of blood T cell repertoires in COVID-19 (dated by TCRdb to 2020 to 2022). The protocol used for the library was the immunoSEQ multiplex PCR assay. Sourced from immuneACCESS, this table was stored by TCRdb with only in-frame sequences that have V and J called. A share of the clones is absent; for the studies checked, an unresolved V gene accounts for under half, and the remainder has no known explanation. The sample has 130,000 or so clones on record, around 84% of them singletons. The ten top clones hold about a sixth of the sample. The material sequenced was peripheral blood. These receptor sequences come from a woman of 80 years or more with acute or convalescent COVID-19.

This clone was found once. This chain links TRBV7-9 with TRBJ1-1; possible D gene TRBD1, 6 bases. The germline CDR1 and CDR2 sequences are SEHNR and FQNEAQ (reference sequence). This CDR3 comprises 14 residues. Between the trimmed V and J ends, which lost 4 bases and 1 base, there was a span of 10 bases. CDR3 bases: TGTGCCAGCAGCTCAACAGGGAGGAACACTGAAGCTTTCTTT. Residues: CASSSTGRNTEAFF.

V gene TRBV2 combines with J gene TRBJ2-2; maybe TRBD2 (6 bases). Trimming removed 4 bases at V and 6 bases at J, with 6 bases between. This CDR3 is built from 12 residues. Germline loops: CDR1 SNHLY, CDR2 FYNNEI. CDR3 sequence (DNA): TGTGCCAGCAGTGGGGAGGCCGGGGAGCTGTTTTTT. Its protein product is CASSGEAGELFF.

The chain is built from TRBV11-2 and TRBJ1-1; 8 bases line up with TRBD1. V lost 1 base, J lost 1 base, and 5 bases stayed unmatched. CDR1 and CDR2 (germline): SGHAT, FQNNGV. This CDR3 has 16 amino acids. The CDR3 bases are TGTGCCAGCAGCTTAGCGGACAGGGCCGGGAACACTGAAGCTTTCTTT. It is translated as CASSLADRAGNTEAFF.

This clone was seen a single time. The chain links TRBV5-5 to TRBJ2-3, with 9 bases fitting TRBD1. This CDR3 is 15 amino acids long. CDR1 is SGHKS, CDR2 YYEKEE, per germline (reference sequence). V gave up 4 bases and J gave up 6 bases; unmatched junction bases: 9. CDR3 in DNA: TGTGCCAGCAGCCCGGGGACAGGGCCCACCGATACGCAGTATTTT. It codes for CASSPGTGPTDTQYF.

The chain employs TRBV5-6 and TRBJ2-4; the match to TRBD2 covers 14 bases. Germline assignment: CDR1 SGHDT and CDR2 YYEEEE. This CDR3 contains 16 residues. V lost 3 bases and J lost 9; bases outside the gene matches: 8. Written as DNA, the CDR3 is TGTGCCAGCAGCTCGACTAGCGGGAGGGCCTTTGGCATTCAGTACTTC. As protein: CASSSTSGRAFGIQYF.

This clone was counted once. The CDR3 nucleotides are TGTGCCAGCACCTCGAGTCCTTTGAACACCGGGGAGCTGTTTTTT. As protein: CASTSSPLNTGELFF. The rearrangement links TRBV7-2 to TRBJ2-2, with no clear D. Germline V gene lookup returns CDR1 SGHTA and CDR2 FQGNSA. The CDR3 is 15 residues long. V was cut by 7 bases and J by 1 base, with 13 bases left in between. The full variable domain, rest sourced from reference TRBV7-2 and TRBJ2-2, is GAGVSQSPSNKVTEKGKDVELRCDPISGHTALYWYRQSLGQGLEFLIYFQGNSAPDKSGLPSDRFSAERTGGSVSTLTIQRTQQEDSAVYLCASTSSPLNTGELFFGEGSRLTVL.

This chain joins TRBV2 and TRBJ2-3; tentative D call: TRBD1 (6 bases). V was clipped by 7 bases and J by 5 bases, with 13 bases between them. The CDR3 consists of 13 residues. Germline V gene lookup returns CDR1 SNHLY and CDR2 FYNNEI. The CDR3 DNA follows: TGTGCCAGCACTTTTCAGGGGAGAGATACGCAGTATTTT. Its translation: CASTFQGRDTQYF.

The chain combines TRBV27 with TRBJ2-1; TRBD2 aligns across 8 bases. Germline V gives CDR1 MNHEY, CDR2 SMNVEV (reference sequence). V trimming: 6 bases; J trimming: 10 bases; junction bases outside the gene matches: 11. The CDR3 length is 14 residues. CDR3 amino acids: CASRSGGASSEQFF. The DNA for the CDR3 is TGTGCCAGCAGATCCGGGGGGGCCTCTTCCGAGCAGTTCTTC.

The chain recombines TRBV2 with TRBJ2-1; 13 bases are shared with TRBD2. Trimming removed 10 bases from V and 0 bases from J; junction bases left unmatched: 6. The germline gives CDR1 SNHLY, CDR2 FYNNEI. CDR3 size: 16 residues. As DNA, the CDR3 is TGTGCCATCCCCGGACTAGCGGGAGACTCCTACAATGAGCAGTTCTTC. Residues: CAIPGLAGDSYNEQFF.

The CDR3 region has the DNA TGTGCCAGCGCGTTGTTGGGGACAGTCTCCTACGAGCAGTACTTC. This sequence encodes CASALLGTVSYEQYF. The J gene is TRBJ2-7, the V gene TRBV27; 7 positions match TRBD1. In germline, CDR1 is MNHEY, CDR2 SMNVEV (reference sequence). V trimming: 8 bases; J trimming: 0 bases; junction bases outside the gene matches: 10. The CDR3 length is 15 residues.

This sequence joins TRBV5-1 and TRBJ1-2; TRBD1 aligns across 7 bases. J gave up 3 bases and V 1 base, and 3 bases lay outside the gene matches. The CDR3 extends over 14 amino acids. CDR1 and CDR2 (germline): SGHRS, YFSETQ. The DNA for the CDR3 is TGCGCCAGCAGCTTGCCCGGACAGGACTATGGCTACACCTTC. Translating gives CASSLPGQDYGYTF.

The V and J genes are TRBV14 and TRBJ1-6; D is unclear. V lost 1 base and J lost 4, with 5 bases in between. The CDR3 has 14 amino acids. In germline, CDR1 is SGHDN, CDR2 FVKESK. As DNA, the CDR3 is TGTGCCAGCAGCCAAGGGCGGTATAATTCACCCCTCCACTTT. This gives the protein CASSQGRYNSPLHF.

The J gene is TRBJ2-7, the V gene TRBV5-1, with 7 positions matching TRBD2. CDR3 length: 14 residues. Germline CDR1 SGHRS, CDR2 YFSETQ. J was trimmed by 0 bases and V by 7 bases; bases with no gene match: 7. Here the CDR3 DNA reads TGCGCCAGCGGGAGGGACCTGAGCTCCTACGAGCAGTACTTC. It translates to CASGRDLSSYEQYF.

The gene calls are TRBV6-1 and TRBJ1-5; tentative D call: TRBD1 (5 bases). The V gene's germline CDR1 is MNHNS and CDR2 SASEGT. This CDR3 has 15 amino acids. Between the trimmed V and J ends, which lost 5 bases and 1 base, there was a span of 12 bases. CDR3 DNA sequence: TGTGCCAGCAGTTCGACGGGGGGAAGCAATCAGCCCCAGCATTTT. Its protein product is CASSSTGGSNQPQHF.

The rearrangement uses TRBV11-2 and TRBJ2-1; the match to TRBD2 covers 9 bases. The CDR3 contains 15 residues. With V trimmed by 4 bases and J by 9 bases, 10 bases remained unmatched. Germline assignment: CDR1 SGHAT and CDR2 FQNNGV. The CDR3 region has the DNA TGTGCCAGCAGCTCGATCGGCGGGAGGGCCCCTGAGCAGTTCTTC. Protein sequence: CASSSIGGRAPEQFF.

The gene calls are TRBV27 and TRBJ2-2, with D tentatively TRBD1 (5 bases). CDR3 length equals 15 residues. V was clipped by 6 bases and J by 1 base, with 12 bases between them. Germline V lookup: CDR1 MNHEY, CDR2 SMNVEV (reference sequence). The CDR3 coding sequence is TGTGCCAGCAGACGTACGACAGTGAACACCGGGGAGCTGTTTTTT. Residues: CASRRTTVNTGELFF.

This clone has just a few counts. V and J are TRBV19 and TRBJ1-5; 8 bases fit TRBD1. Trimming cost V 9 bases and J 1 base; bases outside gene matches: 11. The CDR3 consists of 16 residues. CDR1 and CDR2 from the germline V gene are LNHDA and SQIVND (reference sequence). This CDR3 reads CASKDGTGYSNQPQHF. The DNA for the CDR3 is TGTGCCAGCAAGGACGGGACAGGATACAGCAATCAGCCCCAGCATTTT.

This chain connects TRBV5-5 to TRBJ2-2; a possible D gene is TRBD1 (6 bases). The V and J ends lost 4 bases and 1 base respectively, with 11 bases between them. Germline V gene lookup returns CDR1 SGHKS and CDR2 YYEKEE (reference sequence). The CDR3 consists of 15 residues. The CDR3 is CASSPGHLNTGELFF. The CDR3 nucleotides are TGTGCCAGCAGCCCGGGACACTTGAACACCGGGGAGCTGTTTTTT.

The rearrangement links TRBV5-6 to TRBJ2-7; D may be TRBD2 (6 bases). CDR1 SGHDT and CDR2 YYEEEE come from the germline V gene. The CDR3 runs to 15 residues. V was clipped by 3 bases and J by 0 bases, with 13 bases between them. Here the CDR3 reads CASSWGLSHSYEQYF. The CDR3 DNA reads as TGTGCCAGCAGCTGGGGACTTTCCCACTCCTACGAGCAGTACTTC.

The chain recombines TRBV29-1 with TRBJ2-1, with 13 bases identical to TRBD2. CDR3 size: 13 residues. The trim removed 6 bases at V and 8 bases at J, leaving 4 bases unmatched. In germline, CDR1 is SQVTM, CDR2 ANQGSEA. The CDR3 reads CSVRTSGSYEQFF. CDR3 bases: TGCAGCGTCCGGACTAGCGGGAGCTATGAGCAGTTCTTC.

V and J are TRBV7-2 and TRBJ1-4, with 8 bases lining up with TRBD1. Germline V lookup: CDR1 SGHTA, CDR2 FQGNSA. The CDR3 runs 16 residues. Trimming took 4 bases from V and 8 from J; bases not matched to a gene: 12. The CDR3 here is CASSSGQGALGEKLFF. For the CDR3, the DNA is TGTGCCAGCAGCTCTGGCCAGGGGGCGCTTGGGGAAAAACTGTTTTTT.

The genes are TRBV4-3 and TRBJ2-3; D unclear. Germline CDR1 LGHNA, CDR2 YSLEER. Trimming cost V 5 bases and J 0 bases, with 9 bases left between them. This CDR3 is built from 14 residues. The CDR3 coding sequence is TGCGCCAGCAGCTGGGCCAGTAGCACAGATACGCAGTATTTT. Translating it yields CASSWASSTDTQYF.

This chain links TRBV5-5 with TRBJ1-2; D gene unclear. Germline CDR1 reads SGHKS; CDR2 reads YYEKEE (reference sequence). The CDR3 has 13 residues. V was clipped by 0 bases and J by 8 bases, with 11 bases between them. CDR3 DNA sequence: TGTGCCAGCAGCTTGGCCCGGGGAGGCGGCTACACCTTC. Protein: CASSLARGGGYTF.

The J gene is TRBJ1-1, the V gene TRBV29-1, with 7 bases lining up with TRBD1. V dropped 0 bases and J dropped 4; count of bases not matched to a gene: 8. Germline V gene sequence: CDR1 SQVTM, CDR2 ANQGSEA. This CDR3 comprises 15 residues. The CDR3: CSVEDSGGKSTEAFF. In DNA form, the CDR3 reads TGCAGCGTTGAAGATTCAGGGGGTAAGAGCACTGAAGCTTTCTTT.

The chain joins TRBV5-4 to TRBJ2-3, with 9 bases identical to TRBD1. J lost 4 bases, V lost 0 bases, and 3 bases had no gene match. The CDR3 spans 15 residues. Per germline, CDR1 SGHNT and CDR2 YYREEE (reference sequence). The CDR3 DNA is TGTGCCAGCAGCTTGGTACAGGGGGCCCCAGATACGCAGTATTTT. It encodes CASSLVQGAPDTQYF.

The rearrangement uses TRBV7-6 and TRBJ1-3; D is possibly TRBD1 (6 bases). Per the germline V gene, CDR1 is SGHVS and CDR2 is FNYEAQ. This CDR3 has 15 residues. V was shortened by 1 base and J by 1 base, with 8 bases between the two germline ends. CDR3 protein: CASSLGGQSGNTIYF. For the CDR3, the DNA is TGTGCCAGCAGCTTAGGTGGACAGTCTGGAAACACCATATATTTT.

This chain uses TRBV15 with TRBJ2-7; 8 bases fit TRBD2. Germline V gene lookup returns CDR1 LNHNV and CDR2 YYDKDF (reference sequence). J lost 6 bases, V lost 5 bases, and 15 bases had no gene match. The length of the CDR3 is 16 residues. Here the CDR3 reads CATSASRVGRAAEQYF. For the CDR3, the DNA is TGTGCCACCAGCGCTTCCCGAGTCGGGAGGGCCGCCGAGCAGTACTTC.

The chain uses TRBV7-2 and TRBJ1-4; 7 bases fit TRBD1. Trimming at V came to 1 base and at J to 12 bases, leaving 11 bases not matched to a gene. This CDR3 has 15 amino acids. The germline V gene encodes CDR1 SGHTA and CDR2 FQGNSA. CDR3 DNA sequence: TGTGCCAGCAGCTTAGAGGGGCCCAGGGGGGAAGAACTGTTTTTT. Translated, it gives CASSLEGPRGEELFF.

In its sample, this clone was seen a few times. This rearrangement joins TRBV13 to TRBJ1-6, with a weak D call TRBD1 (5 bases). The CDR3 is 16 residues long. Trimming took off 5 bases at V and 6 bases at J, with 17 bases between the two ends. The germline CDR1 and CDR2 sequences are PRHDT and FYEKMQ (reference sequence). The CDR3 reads CASSPSRGDLNSPLHF. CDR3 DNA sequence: TGTGCCAGCAGCCCTAGCCGGGGGGACCTTAATTCACCCCTCCACTTT.

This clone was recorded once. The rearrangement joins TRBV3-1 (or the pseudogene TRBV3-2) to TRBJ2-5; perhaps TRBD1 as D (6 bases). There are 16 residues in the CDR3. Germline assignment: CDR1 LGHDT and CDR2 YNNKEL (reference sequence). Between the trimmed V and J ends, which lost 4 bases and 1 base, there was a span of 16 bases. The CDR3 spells CASSPWDTRPQETQYF. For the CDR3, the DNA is TGTGCCAGCAGCCCTTGGGACACTAGGCCCCAAGAGACCCAGTACTTC.

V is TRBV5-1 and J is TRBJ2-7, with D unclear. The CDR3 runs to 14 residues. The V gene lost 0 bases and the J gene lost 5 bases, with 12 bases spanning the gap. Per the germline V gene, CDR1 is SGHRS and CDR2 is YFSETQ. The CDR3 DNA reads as TGCGCCAGCAGCTTGGGATCGAGTTCGGACGAGCAGTACTTC. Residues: CASSLGSSSDEQYF. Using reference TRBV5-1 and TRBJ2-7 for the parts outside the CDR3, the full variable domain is KAGVTQTPRYLIKTRGQQVTLSCSPISGHRSVSWYQQTPGQGLQFLFEYFSETQRNKGNFPGRFSGRQFSNSRSEMNVSTLELGDSALYLCASSLGSSSDEQYFGPGTRLTVT.

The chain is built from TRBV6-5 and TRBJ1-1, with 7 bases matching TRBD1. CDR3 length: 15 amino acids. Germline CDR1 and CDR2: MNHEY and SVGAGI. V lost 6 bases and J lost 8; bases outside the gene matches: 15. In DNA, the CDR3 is TGTGCCAGCAGCAGAGGACAGGCGGCGTTCGTGGAAGCTTTCTTT. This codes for CASSRGQAAFVEAFF.